The 10 T cell receptor beta chains presented below share a single source sample, sequenced in a study of patients and donors after allogeneic stem cell transplantation. A single record per CDR3 protein comes from TCRdb applying MiXCR to the RT-PCR reads. The sample has about a million distinct CDR3 sequences, more than 15% seen once. The sequenced material came from blood, either unsorted or a sorted T cell fraction (not recorded which). The origin of the receptors is a human donor who was either an allogeneic HSCT recipient or a stem cell or donor lymphocyte infusion donor (not recorded which). It is not recorded whose cells these are; they may come from a transplant donor.

The J gene is TRBJ1-4, the V gene TRBV5-6, with 7 bases matching TRBD1. From germline, CDR1 is SGHDT and CDR2 YYEEEE. The CDR3 runs to 16 residues. Losses at the gene ends were 3 bases for V and 0 bases for J; bases not matched to a gene: 5. For the CDR3, the DNA is TGTGCCAGCAGCTATAATACAGGGGCAACTAATGAAAAACTGTTTTTT. It codes for CASSYNTGATNEKLFF. Drawing the rest from reference TRBV5-6 and TRBJ1-4, the complete variable domain is DAGVTQSPTHLIKTRGQQVTLRCSPKSGHDTVSWYQQALGQGPQFIFQYYEEEERQRGNFPDRFSGHQFPNYSSELNVNALLLGDSALYLCASSYNTGATNEKLFFGSGTQLSVL.

The V gene is TRBV20-1, the J gene TRBJ2-7, with D maybe TRBD2 (5 bases). Germline V gene lookup returns CDR1 DFQATT and CDR2 SNEGSKA (reference sequence). V was cut by 3 bases and J by 2 bases, with 11 bases left in between. The CDR3 contains 13 residues. CDR3 sequence (DNA): TGCAGTGCTAGGCGGGCCGGGGCCTACGAGCAGTACTTC. This codes for CSARRAGAYEQYF.

This clonotype was counted only a few times. The chain employs TRBV12-3 or TRBV12-4 and TRBJ2-2; 11 nucleotides align to TRBD2. The CDR3 is 17 amino acids. After removal of 0 bases from V and 6 bases from J, the junction contained 6 bases not matched to a gene. The CDR3 here is CASSLAHSGRASGELFF. The CDR3 nucleotides are TGTGCCAGCAGTTTAGCGCATAGCGGGAGGGCCTCCGGGGAGCTGTTTTTT.

This clonotype was found a few times. This chain connects TRBV9 to TRBJ2-2, with D possibly TRBD1 on 6 matching bases. There are 15 residues in the CDR3. Germline values: CDR1 SGDLS, CDR2 YYNGEE. Trimming cost V 4 bases and J 1 base, with 11 bases left between them. DNA for the CDR3: TGTGCCAGCAGCTTAACGACAGGGAACACCGGGGAGCTGTTTTTT. Its translation: CASSLTTGNTGELFF. Combining the CDR3 with reference TRBV9 and TRBJ2-2 gives the whole variable domain DSGVTQTPKHLITATGQRVTLRCSPRSGDLSVYWYQQSLDQGLQFLIQYYNGEERAKGNILERFSAQQFPDLHSELNLSSLELGDSALYFCASSLTTGNTGELFFGEGSRLTVL.

This clonotype was counted ten times or more. The V call is TRBV20-1, the J call TRBJ2-3; no firm D call. The CDR3 runs 16 residues. Germline-derived CDR1 and CDR2 are DFQATT and SNEGSKA (reference sequence). Trimming cost V 6 bases and J 5 bases, with 24 bases left between them. CDR3 in DNA: TGCAGTGCAGAGCAAGAGATCGGGTACACCCAAGATACGCAGTATTTT. Translation: CSAEQEIGYTQDTQYF.

The V and J genes are TRBV12-3 or TRBV12-4 and TRBJ2-6; 8 nucleotides agree with TRBD1. The CDR3 length is 18 residues. V lost 3 bases, J lost 0 bases, and 7 bases stayed unmatched. The CDR3 nucleotides read TGTGCCAGCAGTTTCGACCGGGACAGGTCCTCTGGGGCCAACGTCCTGACTTTC. This codes for CASSFDRDRSSGANVLTF.

This clonotype has only a few counts. The V and J genes are TRBV4-2 and TRBJ2-3, with D perhaps matching TRBD2 (5 bases). The V and J ends lost 7 bases and 0 bases respectively, with 14 bases between them. This CDR3 is built from 15 residues. In germline, CDR1 is LGHNA, CDR2 YNFKEQ. CDR3 DNA sequence: TGTGCCAGCAAATCATGGGAGCTAAGCACAGATACGCAGTATTTT. Its translation: CASKSWELSTDTQYF.

The rearrangement links TRBV12-3 or TRBV12-4 to TRBJ2-1; possible D gene TRBD2, 5 bases. This CDR3 comprises 18 residues. Trimming pared 3 bases from V and 5 bases from J, leaving 23 bases between. CDR3 region: CASSFFLEAGRTHNEQFF. In DNA, the CDR3 is TGTGCCAGCAGTTTCTTTCTTGAGGCGGGTAGGACCCACAATGAGCAGTTCTTC.

This clonotype has at least ten counts. This chain links TRBV7-3 with TRBJ2-2, with D unresolved. This CDR3 has 13 amino acids. V lost 2 bases and J 3 bases, leaving 4 bases between the germline ends. Germline loops: CDR1 SGHTA, CDR2 FQGTGA. CDR3 nucleotides: TGTGCCAGCAGCTTAGAGGACACCGGGGAGCTGTTTTTT. Its protein product is CASSLEDTGELFF. Supplemented by reference TRBV7-3 and TRBJ2-2, the full variable domain reads GAGVSQTPSNKVTEKGKYVELRCDPISGHTALYWYRQSLGQGPEFLIYFQGTGAADDSGLPNDRFFAVRPEGSVSTLKIQRTERGDSAVYLCASSLEDTGELFFGEGSRLTVL.

V gene TRBV6-5 combines with J gene TRBJ2-1, with TRBD2 as a possible D gene (5 bases). There are 11 residues in the CDR3. V lost 8 bases and J lost 5, with 7 bases in between. The germline V gene encodes CDR1 MNHEY and CDR2 SVGAGI. CDR3 loop: CASGGDNEQFF. As DNA, the CDR3 is TGTGCCAGCGGAGGAGACAATGAGCAGTTCTTC.